These 18 T cell receptor beta chains came from one sample sequenced in a study of human T cells and chemical hapten exposure. TCRdb re-derived calls from the RACE reads in MiXCR, one entry per CDR3 protein. The data show tens of thousands of distinct CDR3 sequences, roughly 5.4% seen once. This sample's time point: healthy volunteer bleed at 6 weeks. Unfractionated whole blood was the source of the extracted total RNA. Sequencing was performed on whole blood. The receptors shown here come from a human donor in good health. Some clones in this sample may be carry-over from other donors' samples.

This clonotype was counted many times. The chain recombines TRBV28 with TRBJ2-7; 7 bases line up with TRBD2. The trim removed 2 bases at V and 3 bases at J, leaving 7 bases unmatched. CDR3 size: 15 residues. The germline CDR1 and CDR2 sequences are MDHEN and SYDVKM. This chain's CDR3 is CASSLTASGNYEQYF. The CDR3 region has the DNA TGTGCCAGCAGTTTAACGGCTAGCGGCAACTACGAGCAGTACTTC.

This clonotype was recorded at least ten times. The chain recombines TRBV7-2 with TRBJ2-7, with 8 bases aligning to TRBD2. The CDR3 totals 16 residues. The J segment lost 0 bases and the V segment lost 5 bases, leaving 9 bases of the junction unmatched. Looked up from germline, CDR1 is SGHTA and CDR2 is FQGNSA. In nucleotides, the CDR3 is TGTGCCAGCAGCCGAGACGGGGGGGGCAGCTCCTACGAGCAGTACTTC. Its protein product is CASSRDGGGSSYEQYF.

This clonotype was seen at least ten times. The rearrangement links TRBV12-3 or TRBV12-4 to TRBJ2-5; 7 nucleotides match TRBD2. The CDR3 totals 15 residues. With 6 bases clipped from V and 0 bases from J, the junction kept 7 bases outside the gene matches. CDR3 in amino acids: CASSPDGGYQETQYF. CDR3 DNA sequence: TGTGCCAGCAGCCCGGACGGGGGGTACCAAGAGACCCAGTACTTC.

This sequence joins TRBV2 and TRBJ2-5; TRBD1 matches at 9 bases. The CDR3 contains 14 residues. J lost 2 bases, V lost 5 bases, and 3 bases had no gene match. Germline CDR1 SNHLY, CDR2 FYNNEI. The CDR3 sequence: CASSTDRGQETQYF. The DNA for the CDR3 is TGTGCCAGCAGTACGGACAGGGGACAAGAGACCCAGTACTTC.

This clonotype was observed at least ten times. The rearrangement joins TRBV18 to TRBJ1-1; TRBD1 aligns across 8 bases. CDR3 size: 14 residues. The J segment lost 2 bases and the V segment lost 2 bases, leaving 1 base of the junction unmatched. Germline V gene data show CDR1 as KGHSH and CDR2 as LQKENI. The CDR3 protein is CASSPTGGNTEAFF. The CDR3 DNA reads TGTGCCAGCTCACCAACAGGGGGAAACACTGAAGCTTTCTTT.

This clonotype was detected ten times or more. The rearrangement links TRBV6-6 to TRBJ2-2; TRBD1 is a possible D gene (6 bases). The V and J ends lost 7 bases and 5 bases respectively, with 14 bases between them. Germline CDR1 and CDR2: MNHNY and SVGAGI (reference sequence). CDR3 length: 14 residues. The CDR3 loop reads CASNGRGETGELFF. The CDR3 bases are TGTGCCAGCAACGGCAGGGGCGAGACCGGGGAGCTGTTTTTT.

This clonotype was counted many times. The chain couples TRBV4-1 to TRBJ1-2, with 7 bases aligning to TRBD1. Germline V gene data show CDR1 as MGHRA and CDR2 as YSYEKL. After removal of 6 bases from V and 8 bases from J, the junction contained 12 bases not matched to a gene. This CDR3 has 14 residues. CDR3 region: CASRDPLRGEGYTF. In DNA form, the CDR3 reads TGCGCCAGCAGAGACCCCCTCAGGGGGGAAGGCTACACCTTC.

This clonotype was counted a few times. The rearrangement links TRBV7-2 to TRBJ1-4; tentative D call: TRBD1 (5 bases). The CDR3 contains 15 residues. CDR1 and CDR2 (germline): SGHTA, FQGNSA. V lost 4 bases and J 5 bases, leaving 14 bases between the germline ends. DNA for the CDR3: TGTGCCAGCAGCTCGGGGTCAGGGTGGAATGAAAAACTGTTTTTT. This translates into CASSSGSGWNEKLFF.

This clonotype was counted ten times or more. The V and J genes are TRBV6-5 and TRBJ1-6; weak D call: TRBD1 (5 bases). The CDR3 is made up of 14 amino acids. CDR1 and CDR2 from the germline V gene are MNHEY and SVGAGI. V lost 4 bases and J lost 10, with 14 bases in between. CDR3 sequence (DNA): TGTGCCAGCAGTTTAGGCAGGGAGACATCACCCCTCCACTTT. Protein: CASSLGRETSPLHF.

At least ten counts were recorded for this clonotype. J is TRBJ2-7 and V is TRBV2; TRBD1 matches 10 bases. The CDR3 is made up of 15 amino acids. Per the germline V gene, CDR1 is SNHLY and CDR2 is FYNNEI. With 3 bases clipped from V and 0 bases from J, the junction kept 2 bases outside the gene matches. The CDR3 here is CASSDWTGGSYEQYF. CDR3 coding DNA: TGTGCCAGCAGTGACTGGACAGGGGGCTCCTACGAGCAGTACTTC.

This clonotype occurred a few times. The V and J genes are TRBV6-1 and TRBJ1-4; a weak D match, TRBD1 (5 bases). Trimming left V 3 bases short and J 4 bases short, with 9 bases between. CDR3 length equals 14 residues. Germline V gives CDR1 MNHNS, CDR2 SASEGT. CDR3: CASSDRDVNEKLFF. Here the CDR3 DNA reads TGTGCCAGCAGTGACAGGGATGTTAATGAAAAACTGTTTTTT.

This clonotype was seen many times. The V and J genes are TRBV28 and TRBJ2-1, with 8 bases identical to TRBD1. V dropped 5 bases and J dropped 2; count of bases not matched to a gene: 14. CDR3 length: 18 residues. CDR1 MDHEN and CDR2 SYDVKM come from the germline V gene. The CDR3 spells CASSRPPRTGPTYNEQFF. CDR3 bases: TGTGCCAGCAGTCGCCCCCCCCGGACAGGGCCGACCTACAATGAGCAGTTCTTC.

Comments on this clonotype: Since no conserved phenylalanine or tryptophan closes the CDR3, a read error is the likely cause. It is unclear where the CDR3 begins or ends on the DNA, so no DNA is shown, and the CDR3 is as TCRdb lists it. The chain has TRBV2 and TRBJ2-4; no DNA check was done on the table's D call, TRBD2. Per the germline V gene, CDR1 is SNHLY and CDR2 is FYNNEI. The CDR3 has 12 amino acids, counting both end residues. The CDR3 region is CASSENRASGRI.

This clonotype has a handful of counts. The V and J genes are TRBV4-2 and TRBJ2-1; unclear D gene. The V and J ends lost 0 bases and 1 base respectively, with 10 bases between them. The germline gives CDR1 LGHNA, CDR2 YNFKEQ. The CDR3 is 16 amino acids. CDR3 loop: CASSQDSGGSYNEQFF. CDR3 sequence (DNA): TGTGCCAGCAGCCAAGATTCCGGCGGATCCTACAATGAGCAGTTCTTC.

This clonotype has more than one count but fewer than ten. The V gene is TRBV5-1, the J gene TRBJ1-5; D uncertain. CDR1 is SGHRS, CDR2 YFSETQ, per germline. The CDR3 has 14 amino acids. V lost 0 bases, J lost 6 bases, and 10 bases lay in between. The CDR3 sequence is CASSLGETGQPQHF. CDR3 in DNA: TGCGCCAGCAGCTTGGGGGAAACGGGTCAGCCCCAGCATTTT.

This clonotype appeared a few times. The gene calls are TRBV28 and TRBJ1-4, with no clear D. The CDR3 is made up of 12 amino acids. CDR1 MDHEN and CDR2 SYDVKM come from the germline V gene. The ends were cut back, 6 bases at V and 8 bases at J, with 10 bases in the middle. The chain's CDR3 is CASSQADEKLFF. The CDR3 nucleotides are TGTGCCAGCAGCCAGGCGGACGAAAAACTGTTTTTT.

This clonotype was recorded at least ten times. The chain uses TRBV2 and TRBJ1-1; possible D gene TRBD1, 5 bases. The CDR3 is 17 residues long. CDR1 is SNHLY and CDR2 is FYNNEI in the germline V gene. V was clipped by 2 bases and J by 1 base, with 17 bases between them. CDR3 coding DNA: TGTGCCAGCAGTGAAATGCCGTTGGGGGAGGGGAACACTGAAGCTTTCTTT. Protein: CASSEMPLGEGNTEAFF.

This clonotype was seen only a few times. V is TRBV5-4 and J is TRBJ2-7; D unclear. The V gene lost 2 bases and the J gene lost 5 bases, with 5 bases spanning the gap. CDR1 SGHNT and CDR2 YYREEE come from the germline V gene (reference sequence). This CDR3 comprises 11 residues. Written as DNA, the CDR3 is TGTGCCAGCAGCTTATCCCACGAGCAGTACTTC. Its protein product is CASSLSHEQYF. Filled out from reference TRBV5-4 and TRBJ2-7, the complete variable domain reads ETGVTQSPTHLIKTRGQQVTLRCSSQSGHNTVSWYQQALGQGPQFIFQYYREEENGRGNFPPRFSGLQFPNYSSELNVNALELDDSALYLCASSLSHEQYFGPGTRLTVT.